This is a list of T cell receptor beta chains from one sample in a study of OX40 agonist ivuxolimab in advanced cancers. Libraries were prepared by immunoSEQ multiplex PCR; TCRdb keeps only in-frame clonotypes and omits some of them. The sample yields more than 20,000 clones, 75% to 85% seen once. The sample in question was CD4+ or CD8+ T cells sorted from blood, obtained in a trial of the OX40 agonist ivuxolimab. These receptors were obtained from an adult with an advanced solid tumor such as melanoma, head and neck, liver or kidney cancer. The CDR3 runs from the conserved cysteine through the conserved F or W. The D gene is left open where the match is weak. The size entry is marked missing in some rows and otherwise reads once, few, many or a size class.

CDR3 protein	CDR3 DNA	V gene	clone size	D gene	J gene
CASSRSSLAAYNEQFF	TGTGCCAGCAGCCGATCGAGTCTAGCGGCCTACAATGAGCAGTTCTTC	TRBV9	NA	TRBD2	TRBJ2-1
CASTSVADSYNEQFF	TGTGCCAGCACCTCAGTGGCAGACTCCTACAATGAGCAGTTCTTC	TRBV5-6	NA	NA	TRBJ2-1
CATSRDRQGVLDEQFF	TGTGCCACCAGCAGAGATAGACAGGGGGTTCTGGATGAGCAGTTCTTC	TRBV15	NA	TRBD1	TRBJ2-1
CASSLWGKETQYF	TGTGCCAGCAGTTTATGGGGGAAAGAGACCCAGTACTTC	TRBV27	NA	NA	TRBJ2-5
CASSLSLSGAYEQYF	TGTGCCAGCAGTTTATCGCTGTCCGGAGCCTACGAGCAGTACTTC	TRBV27	NA	NA	TRBJ2-7
CASSLAMGQGAYNEQFF	TGTGCCAGCAGCTTAGCGATGGGACAGGGGGCGTACAATGAGCAGTTCTTC	TRBV7-9	NA	TRBD1	TRBJ2-1
CASSLVGGELFF	TGTGCCAGCAGTTTAGTCGGCGGGGAGCTGTTTTTT	TRBV27	NA	NA	TRBJ2-2
CASSPILGEYNEQFF	TGTGCCAGCAGCCCTATACTAGGGGAGTACAATGAGCAGTTCTTC	TRBV7-3	NA	NA	TRBJ2-1
CASSPQVCETQYF	TGTGCCAGCAGTCCCCAGGTCTGCGAGACCCAGTACTTC	TRBV6-4	NA	NA	TRBJ2-5
CASSPKPGPNEKLFF	TGTGCTAGCAGCCCGAAGCCGGGACCAAATGAAAAACTGTTTTTT	TRBV7-7	NA	NA	TRBJ1-4
CASSGDGYGYTF	TGTGCCAGCAGTGGGGACGGCTATGGCTACACCTTC	TRBV6-6	NA	NA	TRBJ1-2
CASTLAGGEQFF	TGTGCCAGCACCTTAGCGGGAGGTGAGCAGTTCTTC	TRBV11-2	once	TRBD2	TRBJ2-1
CASSLGGREQYF	TGCGCCAGCAGCTTGGGGGGTCGGGAGCAGTACTTC	TRBV5-1	NA	NA	TRBJ2-7
CASSVDISGRGNEQFF	TGTGCCAGCAGCGTAGATATTAGCGGGAGAGGAAATGAGCAGTTCTTC	TRBV9	NA	TRBD2	TRBJ2-1
CASRPTGYYGYTF	TGTGCCAGCAGACCGACAGGCTACTATGGCTACACCTTC	TRBV5-6	NA	NA	TRBJ1-2
CAISVNNQPQHF	TGTGCCATTTCGGTTAACAATCAGCCCCAGCATTTT	TRBV10-3	NA	NA	TRBJ1-5
CASSTDRTEQFF	TGTGCCAGTAGTACTGACCGGACGGAGCAGTTCTTC	TRBV19	once	NA	TRBJ2-1
CASSESANEQFF	TGTGCCAGCAGTGAATCGGCCAATGAGCAGTTCTTC	TRBV25-1	NA	NA	TRBJ2-1
CASSPNGGWPQHF	TGTGCCAGCTCACCAAATGGGGGTTGGCCCCAGCATTTT	TRBV18	NA	NA	TRBJ1-5
CASSQSHQPQHF	TGTGCCAGCAGCCAATCCCATCAGCCCCAGCATTTT	TRBV16	NA	NA	TRBJ1-5
CASSQEQHSAYEQYF	TGTGCCAGCAGCCAAGAACAGCACAGCGCCTACGAGCAGTACTTC	TRBV4-2	medium-sized	NA	TRBJ2-7
CASSLTGLAPTTYNEQFF	TGTGCCAGCAGCTTAACGGGACTAGCGCCTACGACCTACAATGAGCAGTTCTTC	TRBV7-3	NA	TRBD2	TRBJ2-1
CASSYNGGAFF	TGTGCCAGCAGTTATAATGGGGGAGCTTTCTTT	TRBV6-5	NA	NA	TRBJ1-1
CASGPGSWGYTF	TGTGCCAGCGGGCCCGGCTCGTGGGGCTACACCTTC	TRBV28	NA	NA	TRBJ1-2